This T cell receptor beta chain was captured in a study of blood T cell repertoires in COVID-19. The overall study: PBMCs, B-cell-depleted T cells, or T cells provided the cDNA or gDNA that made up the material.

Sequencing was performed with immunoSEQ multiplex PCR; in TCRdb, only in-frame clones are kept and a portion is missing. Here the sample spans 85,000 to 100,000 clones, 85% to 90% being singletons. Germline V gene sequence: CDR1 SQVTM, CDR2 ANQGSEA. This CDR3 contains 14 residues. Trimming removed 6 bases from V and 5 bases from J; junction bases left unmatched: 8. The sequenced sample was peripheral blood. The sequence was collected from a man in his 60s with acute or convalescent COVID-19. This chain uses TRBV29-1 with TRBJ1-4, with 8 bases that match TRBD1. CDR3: CSVTQGARNEKLFF. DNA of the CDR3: TGCAGCGTGACCCAGGGGGCTAGAAATGAAAAACTGTTTTTT.